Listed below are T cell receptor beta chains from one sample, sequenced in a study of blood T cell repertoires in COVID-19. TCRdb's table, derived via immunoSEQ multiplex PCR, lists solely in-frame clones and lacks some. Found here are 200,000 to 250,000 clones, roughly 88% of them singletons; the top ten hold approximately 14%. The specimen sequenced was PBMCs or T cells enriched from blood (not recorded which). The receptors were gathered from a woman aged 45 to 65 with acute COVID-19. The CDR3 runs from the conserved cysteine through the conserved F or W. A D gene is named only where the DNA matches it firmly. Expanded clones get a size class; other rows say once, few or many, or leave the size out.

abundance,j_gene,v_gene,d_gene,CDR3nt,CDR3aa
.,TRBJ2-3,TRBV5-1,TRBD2,TGCGCCAGCAGCCTAGCGGGATGGAGCACAGATACGCAGTATTTT,CASSLAGWSTDTQYF
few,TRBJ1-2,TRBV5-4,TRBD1,TGTGCCAGCAGCCAGACAGGGGGTGAGGGTACCTTC,CASSQTGGEGTF
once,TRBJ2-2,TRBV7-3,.,.,CASSLMGGFGAGELFF
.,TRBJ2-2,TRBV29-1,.,TGCAGCGTCTCCTTCAGGGCCGGGGAGCTGTTTTTT,CSVSFRAGELFF
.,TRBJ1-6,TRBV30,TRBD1,TGTGCCTGGAGTTCACAGGGGAAGAATTCACCCCTCCACTTT,CAWSSQGKNSPLHF
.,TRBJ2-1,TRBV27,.,TGTGCCAGCAGTTTATTGGACAAGAGGAATGAGCAGTTCTTC,CASSLLDKRNEQFF
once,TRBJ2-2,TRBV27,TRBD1,TGTGCCAGCAGCCTGACAGGGACCGGGGAGCTGTTTTTT,CASSLTGTGELFF
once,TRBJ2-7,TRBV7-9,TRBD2,TGTGCCAGCAGCCCTCGAAAGTACCGGGACTTCGGGAGGGAGCAGTACTTC,CASSPRKYRDFGREQYF
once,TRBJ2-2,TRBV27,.,TGTGCCAGCAGTGCCCAGGTCCGCGGGGAGCTGTTTTTT,CASSAQVRGELFF
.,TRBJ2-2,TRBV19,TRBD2,TGTGCGAGCGGGAAGGGCGGGGAGCTGTTTTTT,CASGKGGELFF
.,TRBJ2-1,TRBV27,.,TGTGCCAGCAGTCCGTCTATCTCCTCCTACAATGAGCAGTTCTTC,CASSPSISSYNEQFF
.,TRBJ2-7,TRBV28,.,TGTGCCAGCATGCGCGGGATCCACGAGCAGTACTTC,CASMRGIHEQYF
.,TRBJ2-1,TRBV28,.,TGTGCCAGCAGTTCCGGACTAACGCTATACAATGAGCAGTTCTTC,CASSSGLTLYNEQFF
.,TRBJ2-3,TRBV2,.,TGTGCCAGCAGTCCCCAGGGGTTTAGCACAGATACGCAGTATTTT,CASSPQGFSTDTQYF
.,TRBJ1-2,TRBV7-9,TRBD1,TGTGCCAGCAGCTTATTGGGACAGGCGACCTATGGCTACACCTTC,CASSLLGQATYGYTF
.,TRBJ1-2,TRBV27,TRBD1,TGTGCCAGCAGTTTAATTGCCAGGGGGCATCTTGGCTACACCTTC,CASSLIARGHLGYTF
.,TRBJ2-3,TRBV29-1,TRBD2,TGCAGCGGTTCTAGCGGGTCCACAGATACGCAGTATTTT,CSGSSGSTDTQYF
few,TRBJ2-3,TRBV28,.,TGTGCCAGCACCCTGGGGCAGGGCTACGATACGCAGTATTTT,CASTLGQGYDTQYF
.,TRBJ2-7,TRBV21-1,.,TGTGCCAGCAGCCCCCATGACGAGCGGGAGGCAGAAGGCGAGCAGTACTTC,CASSPHDEREAEGEQYF
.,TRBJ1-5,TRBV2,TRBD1,TGTGCCAGCAGTGAAGCCCCGGGACAGGGGGCTAGCAATCAGCCCCAGCATTTT,CASSEAPGQGASNQPQHF
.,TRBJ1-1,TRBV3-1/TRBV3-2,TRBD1,TGTGCCAGCAGCCAAGATCCGGGACAGGGTGGCACTGAAGCTTTCTTT,CASSQDPGQGGTEAFF
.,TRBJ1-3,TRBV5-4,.,TGTGCCAGCAGCTTGGCCGGGGGGCACGGAAACACCATATATTTT,CASSLAGGHGNTIYF
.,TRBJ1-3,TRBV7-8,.,TGTGCCAGCAGCCCAGACAGGACCGCTGTTGGAAACACCATATATTTT,CASSPDRTAVGNTIYF
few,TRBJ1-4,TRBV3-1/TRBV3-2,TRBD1,TGTGCCAGCAGCCAAGTCGGGACAGGACTTGAAAAACTGTTTTTT,CASSQVGTGLEKLFF